This T cell receptor (beta chain) originates from a study of shared clonotypes between healthy human individuals. For the study at large: Three plates were used per donor for CD4 naive, three for CD4 memory, two for CD8 naive and one for CD8 memory. Study-level results: Lower generation probabilities were found for non-shared clonotypes than for those shared by all four donors.

V shed 6 bases and J shed 2 bases, with 19 bases lying between them. This CDR3 contains 16 residues. Germline CDR1 reads LNHDA; CDR2 reads SQIVND (reference sequence). Note on this clone: Its antigen is undetermined.

Method: immunoSEQ multiplex PCR; TCRdb's copy keeps in-frame clones and lacks some. This repertoire shows about 1 million clones, around 74% found once; its top ten account for less than 1.5%. The material sequenced was memory CD4+ T cells sorted from blood. Specified subset: CD45RA-negative fraction. The receptor was derived from a man younger than 30 in good health. The rearrangement links TRBV19 to TRBJ1-2; D possibly corresponds to TRBD1 (6 bases). CDR3 in amino acids: CASSPNSGQFNYGYTF. In nucleotides, the CDR3 is TGTGCCAGTAGCCCTAATAGCGGACAGTTCAACTATGGCTACACCTTC.